These 24 T cell receptor beta chains share one sample of origin, sequenced in a study of T-cell reconstitution after alpha-beta-depleted transplantation in children. Preparation of the TCRbeta library used unique molecular identifiers. TCRdb analysed the PCR reads with MiXCR anew, one entry per CDR3 protein. Altogether 580,000 or so distinct CDR3 sequences are present, approximately 22% being singletons, with the ten largest covering less than 15%. The sample here was PBMCs, mostly from graft donor cells, taken 360 days after TCRalphabeta/CD19-depleted stem cell transplant. The origin of the receptors is a boy less than two years old who had a stem cell transplant for acute myeloid leukemia, so the T cells may come from the graft donor.

This clonotype was seen at least ten times. V is TRBV12-3 or TRBV12-4 and J is TRBJ2-7; 8 nucleotides align to TRBD2. V dropped 3 bases and J dropped 2; count of bases not matched to a gene: 0. CDR3 length: 13 residues. The CDR3 DNA reads TGTGCCAGCAGTTTCGGGGGGGCCTACGAGCAGTACTTC. This encodes CASSFGGAYEQYF.

This clonotype has more than one count but fewer than ten. The chain links TRBV6-1 to TRBJ2-1; tentative D call: TRBD2 (7 bases). CDR1 MNHNS and CDR2 SASEGT come from the germline V gene. This CDR3 contains 15 residues. The germline V and J ends were trimmed by 4 bases and 4 bases, with 14 bases remaining between them. CDR3 region: CASSVRGGGYNEQFF. The CDR3 DNA is TGTGCCAGCAGTGTCAGGGGAGGGGGATACAATGAGCAGTTCTTC.

The chain recombines TRBV11-1 with TRBJ2-1; 15 bases agree with TRBD2. V trimming: 4 bases; J trimming: 3 bases; junction bases outside the gene matches: 13. CDR3 length: 20 residues. CDR1 is SGHAT, CDR2 FQDESV, per germline (reference sequence). The CDR3 DNA reads as TGTGCCAGCAGCTCCATTTACAGGGGGACTAGCGGGGGGCACTACAATGAGCAGTTCTTC. It specifies CASSSIYRGTSGGHYNEQFF.

The CDR3 loop reads CASSLTGRVNQPQHF. Here the CDR3 DNA reads TGTGCCAGCAGCTTGACGGGACGGGTCAATCAGCCCCAGCATTTT. The gene calls are TRBV5-5 and TRBJ1-5; D might be TRBD1 (5 bases). The CDR3 contains 15 residues. With 1 base removed from V and 3 bases from J, the gap between germline ends came to 11 bases. The germline CDR1 and CDR2 sequences are SGHKS and YYEKEE (reference sequence). The entire variable domain, with the rest obtained from reference TRBV5-5 and TRBJ1-5, is as follows: DAGVTQSPTHLIKTRGQQVTLRCSPISGHKSVSWYQQVLGQGPQFIFQYYEKEERGRGNFPDRFSARQFPNYSSELNVNALLLGDSALYLCASSLTGRVNQPQHFGDGTRLSIL.

This clonotype was seen ten or more times. The V gene is TRBV29-1, the J gene TRBJ2-3; unclear D gene. CDR3 size: 13 residues. The germline V gene encodes CDR1 SQVTM and CDR2 ANQGSEA. Trimming took off 5 bases at V and 2 bases at J, with 11 bases between the two ends. This chain's CDR3 is CSVLQENTDTQYF. DNA for the CDR3: TGCAGCGTTCTTCAGGAGAACACAGATACGCAGTATTTT.

V is TRBV10-3 and J is TRBJ1-2; 7 bases match TRBD1. Germline CDR1 is ENHRY and CDR2 is SYGVKD. The CDR3 has 15 residues. The V and J ends lost 2 bases and 2 bases, in that order; junction bases with no gene match: 5. The CDR3 here is CAISEPQQGNYGYTF. CDR3 coding DNA: TGTGCCATCAGTGAGCCACAACAGGGGAACTATGGCTACACCTTC.

Note on this clonotype: A read error may be the cause here, since a much bigger clone is one base away. J is TRBJ2-2 and V is TRBV6-1; 7 bases fit TRBD1. The CDR3 length is 14 residues. In germline, CDR1 is MNHNS, CDR2 SASEGT. V lost 7 bases to trimming and J lost 3 bases; unmatched junction nucleotides: 5. CDR3 amino acids: CASTRDSDTGELFF. The CDR3 bases are TGTGCCAGCACCAGGGACAGCGACACCGGGGAGCTGTTTTTT.

The chain joins TRBV6-2 or TRBV6-3 to TRBJ2-7; 7 nucleotides align to TRBD1. Trimming cost V 10 bases and J 3 bases; bases outside gene matches: 6. CDR1 is MNHEY and CDR2 is SVGEGT in the germline V gene. The CDR3 contains 12 residues. The CDR3 nucleotides are TGTGCCATCCTTGACAGGGTCTACGAGCAGTACTTC. This codes for CAILDRVYEQYF.

At least ten counts were recorded for this clonotype. This chain links TRBV7-8 with TRBJ2-2; 8 bases map to TRBD2. The J segment lost 6 bases and the V segment lost 5 bases, leaving 2 bases of the junction unmatched. The CDR3 loop spans 13 amino acids. In germline, CDR1 is SGHVS, CDR2 FQNEAQ. The CDR3 region is CASSPGGAGELFF. The CDR3 nucleotides are TGTGCCAGCAGCCCCGGGGGGGCCGGGGAGCTGTTTTTT.

Here the CDR3 reads CASSPQGVGYGYTF. The CDR3 DNA follows: TGCGCCAGCAGCCCACAGGGGGTGGGATATGGCTACACCTTC. V usage is TRBV4-1 and J usage is TRBJ1-2; TRBD1 agrees at 8 bases. With V trimmed by 4 bases and J by 5 bases, 6 bases remained unmatched. CDR1 and CDR2 (germline): MGHRA, YSYEKL. CDR3 size: 14 residues.

This clonotype occurred many times. The CDR3 nucleotides are TGTGCCAGCAGCCCTCGGCCGAACGGGGCCAACGTCCTGACTTTC. It specifies CASSPRPNGANVLTF. This rearrangement joins TRBV7-2 to TRBJ2-6; D is uncertain. The CDR3 is made up of 15 amino acids. The V end was cut by 5 bases, the J end by 4 bases, with 12 bases between. Germline V CDR1 and CDR2: SGHTA, FQGNSA. The full variable domain, its missing parts supplied by reference TRBV7-2 and TRBJ2-6, is GAGVSQSPSNKVTEKGKDVELRCDPISGHTALYWYRQSLGQGLEFLIYFQGNSAPDKSGLPSDRFSAERTGGSVSTLTIQRTQQEDSAVYLCASSPRPNGANVLTFGAGSRLTVL.

The sample holds many counts of this clonotype. The chain has TRBV7-2 and TRBJ1-2, with TRBD1 as a possible D gene (5 bases). V lost 7 bases, J lost 8 bases, and 17 bases lay in between. CDR3 length: 13 residues. CDR1 and CDR2 from the germline V gene are SGHTA and FQGNSA. CDR3 sequence reads: CASTPGTFWGYTF. In nucleotides, the CDR3 is TGTGCCAGCACCCCCGGGACCTTCTGGGGCTACACCTTC.

This clonotype was counted at least ten times. The rearrangement uses TRBV10-3 and TRBJ2-4, with a possible D match to TRBD2 (5 bases). V lost 4 bases and J lost 6, with 10 bases in between. The CDR3 is made up of 13 amino acids. The V gene's germline CDR1 is ENHRY and CDR2 SYGVKD. CDR3 bases: TGTGCCATCAGTGCCGACGGAGGAAACATTCAGTACTTC. Amino acid sequence: CAISADGGNIQYF.

This clonotype was seen at least ten times. V and J are TRBV12-3 or TRBV12-4 and TRBJ1-2, with unresolved D. The CDR3 extends over 14 amino acids. V was trimmed by 5 bases and J by 3 bases, leaving 13 bases between them. The CDR3 DNA sequence: TGTGCCAGCAGTCCTCGGAGGGAGGACTATGGCTACACCTTC. The encoded protein is CASSPRREDYGYTF.

This clonotype occurred a few times. The chain combines TRBV20-1 with TRBJ2-2, with 7 bases fitting TRBD2. The CDR3 is made up of 16 amino acids. The junction had 8 bases not matched to a gene; V was cut back by 3 bases and J by 1 base. Germline V gives CDR1 DFQATT, CDR2 SNEGSKA (reference sequence). This chain's CDR3 is CSASLLSGQNTGELFF. The CDR3 coding sequence is TGCAGTGCTAGTCTCCTTAGCGGGCAGAACACCGGGGAGCTGTTTTTT.

In this sample, this clonotype turned up many times. This chain joins TRBV12-3 or TRBV12-4 and TRBJ2-4, with 9 nucleotides matching TRBD1. Trimming cost V 5 bases and J 9 bases; bases outside gene matches: 8. The length of the CDR3 is 14 residues. CDR3 sequence: CASSPDRGGGIQYF. The CDR3, as DNA: TGTGCCAGCAGTCCGGACAGGGGAGGAGGCATTCAGTACTTC.

This clonotype was seen repeatedly, ten times or more. The chain couples TRBV5-1 to TRBJ2-5; D may be TRBD2 (5 bases). Germline CDR1 reads SGHRS; CDR2 reads YFSETQ. Trimming took 0 bases from V and 1 from J, leaving 7 bases between them. The CDR3 length is 14 residues. The CDR3, as DNA: TGCGCCAGCAGCTTGGACGGGGTCCAAGAGACCCAGTACTTC. Protein product: CASSLDGVQETQYF.

The table lists this clonotype with a few counts. The chain is built from TRBV12-5 and TRBJ2-1; 14 nucleotides match TRBD2. Losses at the gene ends were 5 bases for V and 5 bases for J; bases not matched to a gene: 5. CDR1 LGHNT and CDR2 FRNRAP come from the germline V gene. The CDR3 covers 16 residues. This chain's CDR3 is CASGLRGLAGDNEQFF. The CDR3 DNA reads TGTGCTAGTGGTCTACGGGGACTAGCGGGGGACAATGAGCAGTTCTTC. Complete variable domain (other parts from reference TRBV12-5 and TRBJ2-1): DARVTQTPRHKVTEMGQEVTMRCQPILGHNTVFWYRQTMMQGLELLAYFRNRAPLDDSGMPKDRFSAEMPDATLATLKIQPSEPRDSAVYFCASGLRGLAGDNEQFFGPGTRLTVL.

The chain combines TRBV11-2 with TRBJ2-2, with D perhaps matching TRBD1 or TRBD2 (5 bases each). V shed 8 bases and J shed 4 bases, with 29 bases lying between them. This CDR3 spans 19 amino acids. Germline V gene lookup returns CDR1 SGHAT and CDR2 FQNNGV. The DNA for the CDR3 is TGTGCCAGCCGAGGGAGTAGGCAGGGTGATCGTCGCAGCACCGGGGAGCTGTTTTTT. Amino acid sequence: CASRGSRQGDRRSTGELFF.

This clonotype was counted a few times. The rearrangement uses TRBV12-3 or TRBV12-4 and TRBJ2-1; D is tentatively TRBD1 or TRBD2 (6 bases each). Trimming pared 4 bases from V and 0 bases from J, leaving 10 bases between. The length of the CDR3 is 15 residues. The CDR3 DNA follows: TGTGCCAGCAGTTCGGGGGCTAGCTCCTACAATGAGCAGTTCTTC. It specifies CASSSGASSYNEQFF.

The chain recombines TRBV19 with TRBJ1-5, with TRBD1 as a possible D gene (6 bases). CDR3 length equals 15 residues. V was trimmed by 2 bases and J by 4 bases, leaving 12 bases between them. Germline CDR1 reads LNHDA; CDR2 reads SQIVND (reference sequence). The CDR3: CASSISGARNQPQHF. The CDR3 DNA reads as TGTGCCAGTAGTATATCAGGGGCGCGTAATCAGCCCCAGCATTTT.

V gene TRBV20-1 combines with J gene TRBJ2-5; D ambiguous. The CDR3 is made up of 11 amino acids. Germline CDR1 is DFQATT and CDR2 is SNEGSKA (reference sequence). DNA for the CDR3: TGCAACCACTTCCGCTGTCAAGTCCAGTACTTC. It codes for CNHFRCQVQYF.

This clonotype is a singleton in its sample. The chain is built from TRBV15 and TRBJ2-3, with a possible D match to TRBD2 (5 bases). The CDR3 covers 16 residues. The V and J ends lost 4 bases and 4 bases respectively, with 18 bases between them. CDR1 and CDR2 (germline): LNHNV, YYDKDF (reference sequence). CDR3 DNA: TGTGCCACCAGCACTAGGACGGAGGATCCCCCAGATACGCAGTATTTT. It specifies CATSTRTEDPPDTQYF.

This rearrangement joins TRBV6-5 to TRBJ2-1; D not certain. The CDR3 sequence is 16 residues long. Germline V CDR1 and CDR2: MNHEY, SVGAGI. Deletions cut 0 bases from V and 0 bases from J, with 9 bases between. The CDR3 region is CASSYSVLSSYNEQFF. CDR3 DNA: TGTGCCAGCAGTTACTCTGTTCTATCCTCCTACAATGAGCAGTTCTTC.